This TCR beta chain was sequenced during a study of blood T cell repertoires in COVID-19. Study-wide background: T cells, B-cell-depleted T cells, or PBMCs supplied cDNA or gDNA.

Methods used by the authors: Nucleated cell counts were estimated from reference gene primer amplification. The data were produced by immunoSEQ multiplex PCR, yet TCRdb's version contains in-frame clones alone and is incomplete. The D gene and trimming were derived from the DNA, and the V and J assignments and clone size from that table. This sample carries 200,000 or so clones, around 82% of them seen once, and the ten largest clones take around 5.4%. Input material: peripheral blood. The receptor's source is a woman aged 70-85 years with acute or convalescent COVID-19.

The CDR3 bases are TGCGCCAGCAGTGACCCGGGACTAGCGGGCTCCTACAATGAGCAGTTCTTC. Translated: CASSDPGLAGSYNEQFF. This chain uses TRBV10-1 with TRBJ2-1, with TRBD2 identical over 12 bases. Germline assignment: CDR1 WNHNN and CDR2 SYGVQD (reference sequence). Trimming removed 3 bases from V and 0 bases from J; junction bases left unmatched: 3. The CDR3 spans 17 residues.